One and the same sample provided the 28 T cell receptor beta chains below, sequenced in a study of cytomegalovirus exposure and HLA in healthy donors. Primers included in the PCR were 60 Vbeta and 13 Jbeta primers. Here immunoSEQ multiplex PCR was the method, and the copy in TCRdb shows in-frame clones only, minus some. Among 110,000 to 150,000 clones listed, less than 85% were seen once. Input material: PBMCs. All receptors come from a woman between 55 and 75 years old in good health and CMV-seropositive.

This clone was seen only a few times. The chain couples TRBV4-1 to TRBJ2-3, with TRBD1 identical over 7 bases. J was trimmed by 2 bases and V by 4 bases; bases with no gene match: 6. Germline V gene data show CDR1 as MGHRA and CDR2 as YSYEKL. The CDR3 spans 15 residues. The CDR3 spells CASSPGQVNTDTQYF. The DNA of the CDR3 is TGCGCCAGCAGCCCCGGACAGGTTAACACAGATACGCAGTATTTT.

CDR3 nucleotides: TGTGCCAGCAGTTTGGCGGGGAAGGATGGCTACACCTTC. This encodes CASSLAGKDGYTF. J is TRBJ1-2 and V is TRBV28, with D unclear. The CDR3 contains 13 residues. Germline assignment: CDR1 MDHEN and CDR2 SYDVKM. V was pared by 3 bases and J by 6 bases, with 11 bases between.

This clone showed up just once. The chain carries TRBV6-6 and TRBJ2-2, with 9 nucleotides matching TRBD2. V shed 10 bases and J 6 bases; nucleotides not matched to a gene: 12. Germline loops: CDR1 MNHNY, CDR2 SVGAGI (reference sequence). This CDR3 spans 15 amino acids. The CDR3: CATYPPVAGAGELFF. The CDR3 coding sequence is TGTGCCACCTATCCTCCTGTAGCGGGAGCCGGGGAGCTGTTTTTT.

This clone occurred a few times. The chain links TRBV7-9 to TRBJ1-1; maybe TRBD1 (6 bases). CDR3 size: 14 residues. CDR1 is SEHNR and CDR2 is FQNEAQ in the germline V gene (reference sequence). The V end lost 2 bases, the J end lost 7 bases, and 14 bases lay between the germline ends. CDR3 residues: CASSLSRGGGEAFF. Written as DNA, the CDR3 is TGTGCCAGCAGCTTAAGTAGGGGGGGTGGTGAAGCTTTCTTT.

The chain links TRBV28 to TRBJ2-4; D might be TRBD1 (6 bases). CDR1 is MDHEN and CDR2 is SYDVKM in the germline V gene. This CDR3 region has 12 residues. Trimming cost V 6 bases and J 6 bases, with 9 bases left between them. The CDR3 sequence: CASSLQGNIQYF. CDR3 bases: TGTGCCAGCAGCCTACAGGGAAACATTCAGTACTTC.

This clone was detected only a few times. Other DNA sequences in the sample encode the same CDR3. The rearrangement links TRBV5-1 to TRBJ1-5; D is ambiguous. V was pared by 0 bases and J by 3 bases, with 7 bases between. Per the germline V gene, CDR1 is SGHRS and CDR2 is YFSETQ. The CDR3 is 14 residues long. In nucleotides, the CDR3 is TGCGCCAGCAGCTTGGACAGCCCCAATCAGCCCCAGCATTTT. It encodes CASSLDSPNQPQHF.

The chain has TRBV27 and TRBJ2-5; 7 nucleotides align to TRBD1. The CDR3 is made up of 16 amino acids. V trimming: 5 bases; J trimming: 1 base; junction bases outside the gene matches: 10. The germline V gene encodes CDR1 MNHEY and CDR2 SMNVEV (reference sequence). CDR3 loop: CASSPSLTGRQETQYF. Here the CDR3 DNA reads TGTGCCAGCAGTCCCTCCTTGACAGGGCGCCAAGAGACCCAGTACTTC.

V and J are TRBV28 and TRBJ2-7, with a possible D match to TRBD1 (6 bases). CDR1 and CDR2 from the germline V gene are MDHEN and SYDVKM. The CDR3 spans 12 residues. Trimming shortened V by 3 bases and J by 9 bases, and 12 bases separated the two germline ends. This chain's CDR3 is CASSFNRDVQYF. In DNA, the CDR3 is TGTGCCAGCAGTTTCAACAGGGATGTGCAGTACTTC.

The chain is built from TRBV5-4 and TRBJ1-4; TRBD1 might be the D (5 bases). The CDR3 contains 15 residues. Germline V lookup: CDR1 SGHNT, CDR2 YYREEE (reference sequence). V was cut by 4 bases and J by 3 bases, with 13 bases left in between. Here the CDR3 reads CASSPTGGANEKLFF. The CDR3 bases are TGTGCCAGCAGCCCCACCGGGGGGGCTAATGAAAAACTGTTTTTT. The whole variable domain, remainder taken from reference TRBV5-4 and TRBJ1-4, is ETGVTQSPTHLIKTRGQQVTLRCSSQSGHNTVSWYQQALGQGPQFIFQYYREEENGRGNFPPRFSGLQFPNYSSELNVNALELDDSALYLCASSPTGGANEKLFFGSGTQLSVL.

This clone was detected a few times. V gene TRBV13 combines with J gene TRBJ1-1; TRBD1 matches at 7 bases. V gave up 4 bases and J gave up 5 bases; unmatched junction bases: 4. This CDR3 has 13 residues. Looked up from germline, CDR1 is PRHDT and CDR2 is FYEKMQ (reference sequence). CDR3 bases: TGTGCCAGCAGCTCCGACAGGGCGACTGAAGCTTTCTTT. It encodes CASSSDRATEAFF.

V usage is TRBV6-1 and J usage is TRBJ1-3, with 7 bases that match TRBD1. V lost 3 bases, J lost 4 bases, and 9 bases stayed unmatched. CDR1 is MNHNS and CDR2 is SASEGT in the germline V gene. The CDR3 length is 16 residues. This chain's CDR3 is CASSDVLTGSGNTIYF. The DNA of the CDR3 is TGTGCCAGCAGTGACGTTCTGACAGGGAGCGGAAACACCATATATTTT.

The chain uses TRBV19 and TRBJ1-5; D is uncertain. Germline CDR1 LNHDA, CDR2 SQIVND (reference sequence). Trimming took off 0 bases at V and 5 bases at J, with 5 bases between the two ends. This CDR3 has 13 amino acids. The CDR3 nucleotides read TGTGCCAGTAGTATAGACCCTTATCAGCCCCAGCATTTT. It translates to CASSIDPYQPQHF.

The chain joins TRBV5-1 to TRBJ2-5; unclear D gene. Germline assignment: CDR1 SGHRS and CDR2 YFSETQ. The CDR3 sequence is 14 residues long. V lost 2 bases to trimming and J lost 2 bases, with 10 bases between them. CDR3 loop: CASSLGADQETQYF. The CDR3 nucleotides are TGCGCCAGCAGCTTAGGCGCGGATCAAGAGACCCAGTACTTC.

This clone showed up just once. This chain uses TRBV6-1 with TRBJ1-4; no reliable D call. The V gene's germline CDR1 is MNHNS and CDR2 SASEGT. V gave up 4 bases and J gave up 8 bases, with 11 bases separating them. The CDR3 has 13 amino acids. CDR3 protein: CASSVRFEEKLFF. The CDR3 nucleotides are TGTGCCAGCAGTGTTAGATTCGAGGAAAAACTGTTTTTT.

The V call is TRBV28, the J call TRBJ2-1; D possibly corresponds to TRBD2 (5 bases). Germline V gives CDR1 MDHEN, CDR2 SYDVKM. The CDR3 contains 16 residues. The V end lost 3 bases, the J end lost 7 bases, and 19 bases lay between the germline ends. CDR3 in DNA: TGTGCCAGCAGTTTTGGGAGTTCGGGATATAGGAATGAGCAGTTCTTC. Its translation is CASSFGSSGYRNEQFF.

The V call is TRBV29-1, the J call TRBJ2-1, with D maybe TRBD1 (6 bases). The CDR3 has 11 residues. From germline, CDR1 is SQVTM and CDR2 ANQGSEA. The V end lost 6 bases, the J end lost 4 bases, and 7 bases lay between the germline ends. CDR3 in amino acids: CSVDSYNEQFF. In nucleotides, the CDR3 is TGCAGCGTGGACAGTTACAATGAGCAGTTCTTC.

The chain is built from TRBV21-1 and TRBJ2-1; TRBD2, as called in the table, went unchecked against the DNA. TRBV21-1 is a pseudogene segment. This CDR3 has 15 residues. In DNA, the CDR3 is TGTGCCAGCGCACCACTAGCGGGAGGCCCCAATGAGCAGTTCTTC. Its protein product is CASAPLAGGPNEQFF.

The chain employs TRBV11-2 and TRBJ1-1, with D possibly matching TRBD1 (5 bases). This CDR3 spans 15 amino acids. Germline values: CDR1 SGHAT, CDR2 FQNNGV. Trimming took off 5 bases at V and 4 bases at J, with 17 bases between the two ends. CDR3 protein: CASSPPRGEITEAFF. CDR3 in DNA: TGTGCCAGCAGCCCCCCCCGGGGGGAAATCACTGAAGCTTTCTTT.

This clone was seen a few times. This rearrangement joins TRBV28 to TRBJ1-5; 10 nucleotides match TRBD1. This CDR3 spans 15 amino acids. CDR1 is MDHEN, CDR2 SYDVKM, per germline. V was clipped by 6 bases and J by 6 bases; unmatched bases: 8. CDR3 region: CASRSGTGVGQPQHF. Here the CDR3 DNA reads TGTGCCAGCAGATCCGGGACAGGGGTGGGTCAGCCCCAGCATTTT.

The chain links TRBV5-1 to TRBJ2-3, with D possibly TRBD1 on 5 matching bases. The CDR3 loop spans 13 amino acids. Germline CDR1 SGHRS, CDR2 YFSETQ. The V gene lost 7 bases and the J gene lost 4 bases, with 13 bases spanning the gap. The CDR3 sequence is CASAVGLADTQYF. CDR3 nucleotides: TGCGCCAGCGCGGTGGGGCTCGCAGATACGCAGTATTTT.

The CDR3 spells CASSRQSPYEQYF. The CDR3 nucleotides read TGTGCCAGCAGCCGACAGAGTCCCTACGAGCAGTACTTC. V gene TRBV5-8 combines with J gene TRBJ2-7, with D perhaps TRBD1 (5 bases). Germline CDR1 reads SGHTS; CDR2 reads YDEGEE. CDR3 size: 13 residues. V shed 4 bases and J shed 2 bases, with 10 bases lying between them.

This chain connects TRBV6-1 to TRBJ1-5; D is undetermined. The V gene's germline CDR1 is MNHNS and CDR2 SASEGT. The V and J ends lost 6 bases and 6 bases respectively, with 12 bases between them. The CDR3 extends over 13 amino acids. The CDR3 reads CASRREPGQPQHF. DNA of the CDR3: TGTGCCAGCAGGCGCGAGCCGGGTCAGCCCCAGCATTTT.

The chain employs TRBV7-6 and TRBJ2-1, with D possibly TRBD2 on 6 matching bases. V gave up 4 bases and J gave up 14 bases, with 18 bases separating them. Germline V CDR1 and CDR2: SGHVS, FNYEAQ. CDR3 length: 13 residues. The CDR3 coding sequence is TGTGCCAGCAGCTCCGGGCAGGCGGGAAATAAGTTCTTC. Its protein is CASSSGQAGNKFF.

This sequence joins TRBV4-1 and TRBJ2-7, with 8 bases that match TRBD2. Germline V gene sequence: CDR1 MGHRA, CDR2 YSYEKL. This CDR3 contains 16 residues. Losses at the gene ends were 1 base for V and 4 bases for J; bases not matched to a gene: 9. CDR3 sequence: CASSQAGGPGVYEQYF. DNA for the CDR3: TGCGCCAGCAGCCAAGCGGGAGGGCCTGGGGTGTACGAGCAGTACTTC.

The chain is built from TRBV6-6 and TRBJ1-2, with no clear D. The CDR3 consists of 15 residues. Germline CDR1 and CDR2: MNHNY and SVGAGI (reference sequence). Trimming pared 0 bases from V and 2 bases from J, leaving 10 bases between. Here the CDR3 reads CASSYSGGVNYGYTF. The CDR3 DNA reads TGTGCCAGCAGTTACTCCGGAGGAGTCAACTATGGCTACACCTTC.

This clone has a single count. The rearrangement links TRBV25-1 to TRBJ1-5, with 7 nucleotides matching TRBD1. From germline, CDR1 is MGHDK and CDR2 SYGVNS. The CDR3 has 14 residues. V lost 6 bases, J lost 1 base, and 3 bases stayed unmatched. This CDR3 reads CASRGTDSNQPQHF. CDR3 in DNA: TGTGCCAGCAGGGGGACAGACAGCAATCAGCCCCAGCATTTT. The full variable domain, with the rest looked up from reference TRBV25-1 and TRBJ1-5, is EADIYQTPRYLVIGTGKKITLECSQTMGHDKMYWYQQDPGMELHLIHYSYGVNSTEKGDLSSESTVSRIRTEHFPLTLESARPSHTSQYLCASRGTDSNQPQHFGDGTRLSIL.

This chain's CDR3 is CASSSPRRANEKLFF. The CDR3 DNA sequence: TGTGCCAGCAGTTCACCGAGGCGGGCTAATGAAAAACTGTTTTTT. This chain connects TRBV28 to TRBJ1-4; D ambiguous. The CDR3 loop spans 15 amino acids. Germline V gene sequence: CDR1 MDHEN, CDR2 SYDVKM. Trimming left V 4 bases short and J 3 bases short, with 12 bases between.

The chain uses TRBV9 and TRBJ1-4, with TRBD1 identical over 8 bases. Germline CDR1 is SGDLS and CDR2 is YYNGEE. V lost 0 bases, J lost 10 bases, and 5 bases stayed unmatched. CDR3 length equals 14 residues. CDR3 amino acids: CASSVEQGVGKLFF. The CDR3 DNA is TGTGCCAGCAGCGTAGAACAGGGGGTGGGAAAACTGTTTTTT.